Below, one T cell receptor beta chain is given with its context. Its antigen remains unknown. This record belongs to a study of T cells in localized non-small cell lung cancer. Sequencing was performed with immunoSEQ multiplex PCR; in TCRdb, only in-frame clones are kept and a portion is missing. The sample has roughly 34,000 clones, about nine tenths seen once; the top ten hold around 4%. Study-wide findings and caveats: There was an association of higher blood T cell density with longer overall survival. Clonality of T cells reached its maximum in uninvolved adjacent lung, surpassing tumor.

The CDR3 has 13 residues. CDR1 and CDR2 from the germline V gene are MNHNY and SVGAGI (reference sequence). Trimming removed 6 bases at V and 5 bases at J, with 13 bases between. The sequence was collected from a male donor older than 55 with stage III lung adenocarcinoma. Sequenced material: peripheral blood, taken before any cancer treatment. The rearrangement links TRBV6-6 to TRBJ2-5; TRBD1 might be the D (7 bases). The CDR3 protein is CASSLRGRETQYF. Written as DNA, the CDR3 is TGTGCCAGCAGCCTCAGGGGGAGGGAGACCCAGTACTTC.